Given below is one T cell receptor (beta chain) in context. Its specificity is not known. The sample is drawn from a study of Ad26.COV2.S vaccination and SARS-CoV-2 variants. Study-wide findings and caveats: Breadth measured for non-spike TCRs was similar across vaccine and placebo recipients.

The method was immunoSEQ multiplex PCR; TCRdb's version includes in-frame clones alone and lacks a portion of them. The profile shows about 350,000 clones, around 92% of them singletons. The sample was peripheral blood, taken after recovery from COVID-19. This TCR derives from a human donor who had recovered from COVID-19.

The CDR3 loop is CASSDDGLGDEQFF. The CDR3 nucleotides are TGCGCCAGCAGCGATGACGGACTTGGAGATGAGCAGTTCTTC. The gene calls are TRBV5-1 and TRBJ2-1; perhaps TRBD2 as D (5 bases). Per the germline V gene, CDR1 is SGHRS and CDR2 is YFSETQ. The CDR3 has 14 residues. The V and J ends lost 4 bases and 8 bases respectively, with 16 bases between them.